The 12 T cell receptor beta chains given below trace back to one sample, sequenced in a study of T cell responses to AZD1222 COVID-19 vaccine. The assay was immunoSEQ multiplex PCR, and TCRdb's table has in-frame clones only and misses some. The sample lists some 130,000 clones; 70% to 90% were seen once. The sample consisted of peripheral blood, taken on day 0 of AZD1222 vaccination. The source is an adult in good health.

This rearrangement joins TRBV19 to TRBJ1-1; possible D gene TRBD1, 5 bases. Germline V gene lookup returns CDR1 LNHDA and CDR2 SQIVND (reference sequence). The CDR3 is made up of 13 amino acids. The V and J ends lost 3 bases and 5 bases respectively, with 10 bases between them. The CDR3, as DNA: TGTGCCAGTAGTATGTTCAGGGCGACTGAAGCTTTCTTT. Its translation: CASSMFRATEAFF.

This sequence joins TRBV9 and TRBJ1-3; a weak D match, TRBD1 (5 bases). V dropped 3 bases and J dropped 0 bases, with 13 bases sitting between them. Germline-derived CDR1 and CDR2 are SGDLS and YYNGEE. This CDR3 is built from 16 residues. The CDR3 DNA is TGTGCCAGCAGCGGCGCCGGGACCTCCTCTGGAAACACCATATATTTT. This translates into CASSGAGTSSGNTIYF.

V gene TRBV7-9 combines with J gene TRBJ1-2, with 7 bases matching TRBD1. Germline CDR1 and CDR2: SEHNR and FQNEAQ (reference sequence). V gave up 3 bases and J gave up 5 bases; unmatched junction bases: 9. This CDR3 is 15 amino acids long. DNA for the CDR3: TGTGCCAGCAGCTTCGGACAGGCCTTCTCTTATGGCTACACCTTC. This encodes CASSFGQAFSYGYTF.

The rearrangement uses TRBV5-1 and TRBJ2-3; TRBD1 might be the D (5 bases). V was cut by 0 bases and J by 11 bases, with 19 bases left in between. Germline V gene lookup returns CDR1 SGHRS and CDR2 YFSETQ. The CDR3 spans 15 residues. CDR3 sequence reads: CASSLGGVGLNGQYF. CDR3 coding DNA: TGCGCCAGCAGCTTGGGGGGCGTCGGTTTGAATGGGCAGTATTTT.

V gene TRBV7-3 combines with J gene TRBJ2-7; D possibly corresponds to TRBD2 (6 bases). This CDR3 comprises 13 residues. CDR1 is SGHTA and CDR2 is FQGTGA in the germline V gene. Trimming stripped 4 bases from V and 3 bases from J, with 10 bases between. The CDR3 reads CASSSRLDYEQYF. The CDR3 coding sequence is TGTGCCAGCAGCTCCCGACTAGACTACGAGCAGTACTTC.

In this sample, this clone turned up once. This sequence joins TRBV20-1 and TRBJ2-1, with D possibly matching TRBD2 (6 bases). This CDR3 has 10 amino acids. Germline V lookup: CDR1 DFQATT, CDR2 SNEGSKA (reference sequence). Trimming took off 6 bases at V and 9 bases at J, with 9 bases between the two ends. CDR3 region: CSAPGGEQFF. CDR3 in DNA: TGCAGTGCCCCCGGGGGTGAGCAGTTCTTC.

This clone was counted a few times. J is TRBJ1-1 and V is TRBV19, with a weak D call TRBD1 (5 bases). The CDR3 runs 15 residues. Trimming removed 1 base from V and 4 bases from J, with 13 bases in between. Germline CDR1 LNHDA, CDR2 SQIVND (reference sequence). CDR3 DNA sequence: TGTGCCAGTAGTATAGTTGCGGGGGTTGGCACTGAAGCTTTCTTT. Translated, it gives CASSIVAGVGTEAFF.

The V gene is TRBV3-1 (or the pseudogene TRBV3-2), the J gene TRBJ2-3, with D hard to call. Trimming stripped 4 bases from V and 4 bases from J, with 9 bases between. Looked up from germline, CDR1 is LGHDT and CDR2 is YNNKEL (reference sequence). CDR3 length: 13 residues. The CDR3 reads CASSLAVSDTQYF. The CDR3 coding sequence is TGTGCCAGCAGCCTCGCTGTCTCAGATACGCAGTATTTT.

This CDR3 reads CASSEVAGPYTEAFF. Written as DNA, the CDR3 is TGTGCCAGCAGTGAGGTCGCAGGTCCATACACTGAAGCTTTCTTT. The rearrangement links TRBV6-1 to TRBJ1-1, with D hard to call. This CDR3 contains 15 residues. Germline-derived CDR1 and CDR2 are MNHNS and SASEGT. Trimming cost V 3 bases and J 3 bases, with 14 bases left between them.

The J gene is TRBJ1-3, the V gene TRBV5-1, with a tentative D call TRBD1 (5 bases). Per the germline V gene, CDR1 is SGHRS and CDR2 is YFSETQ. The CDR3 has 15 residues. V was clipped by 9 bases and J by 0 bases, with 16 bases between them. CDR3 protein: CATTPGPTSGNTIYF. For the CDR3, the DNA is TGCGCCACCACCCCGGGGCCGACCTCTGGAAACACCATATATTTT.

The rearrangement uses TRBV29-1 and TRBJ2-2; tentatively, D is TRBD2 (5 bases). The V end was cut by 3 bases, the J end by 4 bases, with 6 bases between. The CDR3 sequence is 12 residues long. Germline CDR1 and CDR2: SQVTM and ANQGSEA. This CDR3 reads CSVEGVTGELFF. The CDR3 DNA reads TGCAGCGTTGAGGGAGTCACCGGGGAGCTGTTTTTT.

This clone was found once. CDR3: CASSQRGGPSQPQHF. Written as DNA, the CDR3 is TGTGCCAGCAGCCAGCGAGGGGGGCCGTCGCAGCCCCAGCATTTT. The chain recombines TRBV3-1 (or the pseudogene TRBV3-2) with TRBJ1-5, with D possibly matching TRBD1 (6 bases). Looked up from germline, CDR1 is LGHDT and CDR2 is YNNKEL (reference sequence). Trimming took 3 bases from V and 7 from J, leaving 16 bases between them. This CDR3 is built from 15 residues.